The 27 T cell receptor beta chains listed next were all sequenced from one sample in a study of shared clonotypes between healthy human individuals. Generated by immunoSEQ multiplex PCR, the TCRdb table keeps only in-frame clones and is missing some. This table holds 450,000 to 500,000 clones, 70% to 85% found once. The sequenced sample consisted of PBMCs. The receptors were sampled from a woman aged 40 to 55 in good health. Some clones in this sample may be carry-over from other donors' samples.

This clone was detected only a few times. The chain joins TRBV2 to TRBJ1-4; 9 nucleotides agree with TRBD1. J was trimmed by 7 bases and V by 6 bases; bases with no gene match: 9. The germline V gene encodes CDR1 SNHLY and CDR2 FYNNEI. The CDR3 runs to 15 residues. The chain's CDR3 is CASRGGTGPIEKLFF. The CDR3 DNA sequence: TGTGCCAGCAGGGGAGGGACAGGGCCGATTGAAAAACTGTTTTTT.

In DNA, the CDR3 is TGTGCCAGCAGTAAGACTAGCGGGAGGGCCAATGAGCAGTTCTTC. Amino acids: CASSKTSGRANEQFF. The V call is TRBV6-4, the J call TRBJ2-1; 14 bases agree with TRBD2. The CDR3 has 15 residues. CDR1 and CDR2 from the germline V gene are MRHNA and SNTAGT. V was clipped by 5 bases and J by 6 bases; unmatched bases: 3.

In nucleotides, the CDR3 is TGTGCCATCCTAGCGCATGGGTCTTACGAGCAGTACTTC. This sequence encodes CAILAHGSYEQYF. The gene calls are TRBV10-3 and TRBJ2-7; D might be TRBD2 (6 bases). The CDR3 runs to 13 residues. Deletions cut 8 bases from V and 4 bases from J, with 15 bases between. Germline V CDR1 and CDR2: ENHRY, SYGVKD.

The chain uses TRBV11-2 and TRBJ1-5; 8 bases fit TRBD1. The germline CDR1 and CDR2 sequences are SGHAT and FQNNGV. J was trimmed by 3 bases and V by 2 bases; bases with no gene match: 3. The CDR3 is 15 amino acids. CDR3 loop: CASSLTGGYNQPQHF. The DNA for the CDR3 is TGTGCCAGCAGCTTAACAGGGGGGTACAATCAGCCCCAGCATTTT.

The V and J genes are TRBV10-1 and TRBJ2-5, with 11 nucleotides matching TRBD2. Germline V gives CDR1 WNHNN, CDR2 SYGVQD (reference sequence). The CDR3 runs 19 residues. V dropped 0 bases and J dropped 5; count of bases not matched to a gene: 14. For the CDR3, the DNA is TGCGCCAGCAGTGAGTCCCTAACTAGCGGGAGAGGACGGCGGGAGACCCAGTACTTC. Translation gives CASSESLTSGRGRRETQYF.

About this clone: A far larger clone differs by one base, so this is likely a read error. The V and J genes are TRBV6-6 and TRBJ2-7; D perhaps matches TRBD1 (6 bases). The V gene lost 6 bases and the J gene lost 0 bases, with 12 bases spanning the gap. Germline assignment: CDR1 MNHNY and CDR2 SVGAGI (reference sequence). The CDR3 has 14 amino acids. The CDR3, as DNA: TGTGCCAGCAGCCCCGACAGGACCTCCTACGAGCAGTACTTC. Protein: CASSPDRTSYEQYF.

The genes are TRBV25-1 and TRBJ2-5; 7 bases align to TRBD2. Germline-derived CDR1 and CDR2 are MGHDK and SYGVNS. This CDR3 has 15 residues. Unmatched junction bases numbered 7, after V lost 3 bases and J lost 3 bases. The CDR3 DNA is TGTGCCAGCAGTGATCGACTAGCAGATAAAGAGACCCAGTACTTC. It is translated as CASSDRLADKETQYF.

Only a few counts were recorded for this clone. The chain carries TRBV15 and TRBJ1-4; D gene ambiguous. Germline V CDR1 and CDR2: LNHNV, YYDKDF (reference sequence). Trimming shortened V by 0 bases and J by 8 bases, and 4 bases separated the two germline ends. The CDR3 runs to 12 residues. The CDR3 is CATSRDEEKLFF. CDR3 sequence (DNA): TGTGCCACCAGCAGAGATGAGGAAAAACTGTTTTTT.

The chain employs TRBV20-1 and TRBJ2-7; tentatively, D is TRBD1 or TRBD2 (6 bases each). CDR3 size: 11 residues. V was cut by 6 bases and J by 5 bases, with 11 bases left in between. The germline CDR1 and CDR2 sequences are DFQATT and SNEGSKA (reference sequence). The CDR3 spells CSAGGRHEQYF. The DNA of the CDR3 is TGCAGTGCAGGGGGGAGACACGAGCAGTACTTC.

The V call is TRBV5-1, the J call TRBJ2-6, with 7 bases identical to TRBD2. After removal of 0 bases from V and 4 bases from J, the junction contained 4 bases not matched to a gene. CDR3 length equals 16 residues. Germline V gene lookup returns CDR1 SGHRS and CDR2 YFSETQ. CDR3 in amino acids: CASSLGPGRGANVLTF. The CDR3 DNA follows: TGCGCCAGCAGCTTGGGACCCGGGAGGGGGGCCAACGTCCTGACTTTC.

The chain has TRBV29-1 and TRBJ1-1; the match to TRBD1 covers 9 bases. V dropped 7 bases and J dropped 1; count of bases not matched to a gene: 4. The CDR3 length is 13 residues. Looked up from germline, CDR1 is SQVTM and CDR2 is ANQGSEA. As DNA, the CDR3 is TGCAGCGCATGGACAGGGGAGAACACTGAAGCTTTCTTT. It specifies CSAWTGENTEAFF.

The chain has TRBV5-1 and TRBJ2-5, with D unresolved. The CDR3 has 13 residues. Trimming removed 2 bases at V and 1 base at J, with 6 bases between. CDR1 SGHRS and CDR2 YFSETQ come from the germline V gene. As DNA, the CDR3 is TGCGCCAGCAGCTTATTTGCCCAAGAGACCCAGTACTTC. It is translated as CASSLFAQETQYF.

This chain connects TRBV29-1 to TRBJ2-7; 7 bases match TRBD2. Germline-derived CDR1 and CDR2 are SQVTM and ANQGSEA. The CDR3 has 11 residues. Losses at the gene ends were 7 bases for V and 10 bases for J; bases not matched to a gene: 10. DNA of the CDR3: TGCAGCGGGGCTAGCGGCCGCGAACAGTACTTC. Translation gives CSGASGREQYF.

V usage is TRBV11-2 and J usage is TRBJ2-1, with 7 bases fitting TRBD2. The length of the CDR3 is 14 residues. The germline CDR1 and CDR2 sequences are SGHAT and FQNNGV. V dropped 0 bases and J dropped 7; count of bases not matched to a gene: 3. CDR3 loop: CASSLELALNEQFF. DNA of the CDR3: TGTGCCAGCAGCTTAGAACTAGCGTTGAATGAGCAGTTCTTC. The entire variable domain, with the rest obtained from reference TRBV11-2 and TRBJ2-1, is as follows: EAGVAQSPRYKIIEKRQSVAFWCNPISGHATLYWYQQILGQGPKLLIQFQNNGVVDDSQLPKDRFSAERLKGVDSTLKIQPAKLEDSAVYLCASSLELALNEQFFGPGTRLTVL.

This clone was picked up a small number of times. The chain couples TRBV28 to TRBJ1-5; a weak D match, TRBD1 (6 bases). With 6 bases removed from V and 0 bases from J, the gap between germline ends came to 18 bases. The CDR3 has 17 residues. Germline CDR1 reads MDHEN; CDR2 reads SYDVKM. The CDR3: CASSPGHIGYSNQPQHF. The CDR3 DNA sequence: TGTGCCAGCAGCCCGGGACACATAGGATATAGCAATCAGCCCCAGCATTTT.

The sample holds a few counts of this clone. This chain links TRBV6-6 with TRBJ2-1; D perhaps matches TRBD1 (5 bases). With 5 bases removed from V and 9 bases from J, the gap between germline ends came to 11 bases. The CDR3 consists of 12 residues. CDR1 is MNHNY and CDR2 is SVGAGI in the germline V gene (reference sequence). CDR3 coding DNA: TGTGCCAGCAGTCCGCGACAGAGTGAGCAGTTCTTC. The encoded protein is CASSPRQSEQFF.

The CDR3 region is CASRVPGGEKLFF. CDR3 coding DNA: TGTGCCAGCAGGGTCCCGGGGGGTGAAAAACTGTTTTTT. The rearrangement joins TRBV28 to TRBJ1-4, with TRBD1 as a possible D gene (5 bases). V was trimmed by 6 bases and J by 7 bases, leaving 12 bases between them. The germline gives CDR1 MDHEN, CDR2 SYDVKM. The CDR3 covers 13 residues.

The chain recombines TRBV11-2 with TRBJ2-5; D is perhaps TRBD1 or TRBD2 (6 bases each). Germline V gene data show CDR1 as SGHAT and CDR2 as FQNNGV. The V end lost 5 bases, the J end lost 1 base, and 17 bases lay between the germline ends. This CDR3 is 16 amino acids long. For the CDR3, the DNA is TGTGCCAGCAGCCTTACCCGGGGGCCTCCCCAAGAGACCCAGTACTTC. It yields the protein CASSLTRGPPQETQYF.

Concerning this clone: One base separates it from a far larger clone, so it is likely a read error. The genes are TRBV7-3 and TRBJ2-1; a weak D match, TRBD2 (6 bases). The germline CDR1 and CDR2 sequences are SGHTA and FQGTGA. The CDR3 is 17 residues long. CDR3 nucleotides: TGTACCAGCAGCTTAAACCCTCGCGGTAGCGGTTACAATGAGCAGTTCTTC. Protein product: CTSSLNPRGSGYNEQFF.

With respect to this clone: This likely traces to a read error, being one base from a far larger clone. This CDR3 is also generated by other DNA sequences in the sample. This chain links TRBV5-4 with TRBJ2-1; TRBD2 aligns across 11 bases. CDR3 length: 16 amino acids. Germline loops: CDR1 SGHNT, CDR2 YYREEE (reference sequence). The V and J ends lost 4 bases and 0 bases, in that order; junction bases with no gene match: 3. The DNA for the CDR3 is TGTGCCAGCAGCCAAGGACTAGCGGGCTCCTACAATGAGCAGTTCTTC. Encoded protein: CASSQGLAGSYNEQFF. The full variable domain, rest sourced from reference TRBV5-4 and TRBJ2-1, is ETGVTQSPTHLIKTRGQQVTLRCSSQSGHNTVSWYQQALGQGPQFIFQYYREEENGRGNFPPRFSGLQFPNYSSELNVNALELDDSALYLCASSQGLAGSYNEQFFGPGTRLTVL.

The V gene is TRBV18, the J gene TRBJ2-2; 9 bases align to TRBD1. The CDR3 is 16 amino acids. V lost 1 base and J lost 7; bases outside the gene matches: 7. CDR1 is KGHSH and CDR2 is LQKENI in the germline V gene. CDR3 bases: TGTGCCAGCTCACCACTTGGAGGGACAGGGATCGGGGAGCTGTTTTTT. This gives the protein CASSPLGGTGIGELFF.

The J gene is TRBJ2-5, the V gene TRBV25-1; 8 nucleotides match TRBD1. The DNA end is a closer match to TRBJ2-7, so the J assignment may be wrong. The V gene's germline CDR1 is MGHDK and CDR2 SYGVNS. The CDR3 runs to 16 residues. DNA of the CDR3: TGTGCCAGCAGTCAACCAGGGGGCGTAAACTCCTACGAGCAGTACTTC. It codes for CASSQPGGVNSYEQYF.

The chain combines TRBV19 with TRBJ2-1; D uncertain. The CDR3 covers 11 residues. Germline V gene data show CDR1 as LNHDA and CDR2 as SQIVND (reference sequence). The V end lost 6 bases, the J end lost 7 bases, and 7 bases lay between the germline ends. Here the CDR3 DNA reads TGTGCCAGTAGCTACAGAAATGAGCAGTTCTTC. Its protein product is CASSYRNEQFF.

The chain links TRBV5-1 to TRBJ2-5; D is uncertain. The end of the DNA is better explained by TRBJ2-7, so the J call may be wrong. The CDR3 has 14 residues. Germline values: CDR1 SGHRS, CDR2 YFSETQ. For the CDR3, the DNA is TGCGCCAGCAGCTTGTCGTTTACGCCTTACGAGCAGTACTTC. It is translated as CASSLSFTPYEQYF.

The rearrangement uses TRBV4-1 and TRBJ2-5; 7 bases are shared with TRBD2. Judging by the DNA end, TRBJ2-7 fits better; the J call may be wrong. This CDR3 contains 17 residues. CDR1 and CDR2 (germline): MGHRA, YSYEKL. CDR3 protein: CASSQGRRASGSYEQYF. The DNA of the CDR3 is TGCGCCAGCAGCCAAGGGCGAAGGGCTAGCGGCTCCTACGAGCAGTACTTC.

V gene TRBV28 combines with J gene TRBJ2-7, with TRBD2 identical over 10 bases. The trim removed 5 bases at V and 3 bases at J, leaving 13 bases unmatched. This CDR3 contains 17 residues. Germline lookup yields CDR1 MDHEN and CDR2 SYDVKM. For the CDR3, the DNA is TGTGCCAGCAGTACTCCTAGGGCTAGCGGGGGATACTACGAGCAGTACTTC. Encoded protein: CASSTPRASGGYYEQYF. The full variable domain, with the rest looked up from reference TRBV28 and TRBJ2-7, is DVKVTQSSRYLVKRTGEKVFLECVQDMDHENMFWYRQDPGLGLRLIYFSYDVKMKEKGDIPEGYSVSREKKERFSLILESASTNQTSMYLCASSTPRASGGYYEQYFGPGTRLTVT.

This chain links TRBV25-1 with TRBJ2-7; the match to TRBD1 covers 7 bases. The CDR3 extends over 13 amino acids. Germline V CDR1 and CDR2: MGHDK, SYGVNS. V was clipped by 4 bases and J by 3 bases; unmatched bases: 3. CDR3 DNA: TGTGCCAGCAGTGGACAGGGCCTCTACGAGCAGTACTTC. Translated, it gives CASSGQGLYEQYF.